The 26 T cell receptor beta chains below all came from one sample that was sequenced in a study of shared clonotypes between healthy human individuals. Method: immunoSEQ multiplex PCR; TCRdb's copy keeps in-frame clones and lacks some. The data contain some 650,000 clones, 97% of them singletons. The sequenced sample consisted of naive CD4+ T cells sorted from blood. Subset specified: CD45RA+ positively selected. The receptors shown here come from a woman between 25 and 40 years old in good health.

This clone was seen only once. The gene calls are TRBV6-5 and TRBJ2-7; 9 nucleotides line up with TRBD2. The CDR3 is made up of 13 amino acids. The trim removed 4 bases at V and 6 bases at J, leaving 4 bases unmatched. Germline lookup yields CDR1 MNHEY and CDR2 SVGAGI. For the CDR3, the DNA is TGTGCCAGCAGTTTTAGCGGGAGTCCCGAGCAGTACTTC. Encoded protein: CASSFSGSPEQYF.

The gene calls are TRBV4-1 and TRBJ2-1; 8 nucleotides align to TRBD2. This CDR3 contains 17 residues. V was pared by 2 bases and J by 9 bases, with 15 bases of the junction left unmatched. In germline, CDR1 is MGHRA, CDR2 YSYEKL. DNA of the CDR3: TGCGCCAGCAGCCAATTCGGAAGCGGGAGCATGGTTGGTGAGCAGTTCTTC. This gives the protein CASSQFGSGSMVGEQFF.

Only one count was recorded for this clone. The V and J genes are TRBV5-1 and TRBJ2-2; 9 nucleotides agree with TRBD1. After removal of 4 bases from V and 2 bases from J, the junction contained 6 bases not matched to a gene. This CDR3 has 16 residues. CDR1 is SGHRS, CDR2 YFSETQ, per germline. The CDR3 sequence: CASSGWTGVNTGELFF. CDR3 coding DNA: TGCGCCAGCAGCGGGTGGACAGGGGTAAACACCGGGGAGCTGTTTTTT.

The chain has TRBV27 and TRBJ2-5; tentative D call: TRBD2 (6 bases). Trimming pared 5 bases from V and 0 bases from J, leaving 10 bases between. The germline CDR1 and CDR2 sequences are MNHEY and SMNVEV (reference sequence). The CDR3 extends over 14 amino acids. Written as DNA, the CDR3 is TGTGCCAGCAGTCCTTGGGACTACCAAGAGACCCAGTACTTC. Translation gives CASSPWDYQETQYF.

CDR3 protein: CASSIRAPEPPLSSYEQYF. The DNA of the CDR3 is TGTGCCAGTAGTATAAGGGCCCCGGAGCCCCCCCTAAGCTCCTACGAGCAGTACTTC. This sequence joins TRBV19 and TRBJ2-7; D gene unclear. The V gene lost 2 bases and the J gene lost 0 bases, with 23 bases spanning the gap. Germline V gives CDR1 LNHDA, CDR2 SQIVND (reference sequence). The CDR3 extends over 19 amino acids. The variable domain in full, completed from reference TRBV19 and TRBJ2-7, reads DGGITQSPKYLFRKEGQNVTLSCEQNLNHDAMYWYRQDPGQGLRLIYYSQIVNDFQKGDIAEGYSVSREKKESFPLTVTSAQKNPTAFYLCASSIRAPEPPLSSYEQYFGPGTRLTVT.

This clone has just one count. This chain links TRBV28 with TRBJ2-2; the D is unclear. The V gene's germline CDR1 is MDHEN and CDR2 SYDVKM. The CDR3 length is 17 residues. The germline V and J ends were trimmed by 1 base and 1 base, with 13 bases remaining between them. Here the CDR3 DNA reads TGTGCCAGCAGTTTATCCCTGATGAGGAAGAACACCGGGGAGCTGTTTTTT. Its protein is CASSLSLMRKNTGELFF.

This chain links TRBV18 with TRBJ2-5, with D tentatively TRBD2 (5 bases). With 0 bases removed from V and 7 bases from J, the gap between germline ends came to 18 bases. The CDR3 has 16 amino acids. CDR1 and CDR2 (germline): KGHSH, LQKENI. CDR3 loop: CASSPPAKGVWVTQYF. The CDR3 nucleotides are TGTGCCAGCTCACCACCGGCCAAGGGAGTTTGGGTGACCCAGTACTTC.

This chain connects TRBV19 to TRBJ2-3; 10 bases match TRBD2. This CDR3 spans 15 amino acids. Germline CDR1 reads LNHDA; CDR2 reads SQIVND (reference sequence). V trimming: 5 bases; J trimming: 6 bases; junction bases outside the gene matches: 8. The DNA of the CDR3 is TGTGCCAGTAGTCGGGAGCGGGAGGGAGTGGATACGCAGTATTTT. This encodes CASSREREGVDTQYF. Filled out from reference TRBV19 and TRBJ2-3, the complete variable domain reads DGGITQSPKYLFRKEGQNVTLSCEQNLNHDAMYWYRQDPGQGLRLIYYSQIVNDFQKGDIAEGYSVSREKKESFPLTVTSAQKNPTAFYLCASSREREGVDTQYFGPGTRLTVL.

The rearrangement links TRBV6-5 to TRBJ2-5; 12 bases line up with TRBD2. The last part of the DNA fits TRBJ2-7 better; the J call may be wrong. From germline, CDR1 is MNHEY and CDR2 SVGAGI. The CDR3 has 15 amino acids. In DNA form, the CDR3 reads TGTGCCAGCAGTTCGTGGACTAGCGGGATCTACGAGCAGTACTTC. It translates to CASSSWTSGIYEQYF.

The gene calls are TRBV5-6 and TRBJ1-2; D is ambiguous. The CDR3 consists of 14 residues. Germline loops: CDR1 SGHDT, CDR2 YYEEEE. Trimming pared 0 bases from V and 1 base from J, leaving 7 bases between. The CDR3 loop is CASSLDIFNYGYTF. CDR3 in DNA: TGTGCCAGCAGCTTGGACATTTTTAACTATGGCTACACCTTC.

V is TRBV28 and J is TRBJ1-1, with no clear D. Germline CDR1 is MDHEN and CDR2 is SYDVKM. CDR3 length equals 14 residues. V lost 6 bases and J 6 bases, leaving 17 bases between the germline ends. The CDR3 loop reads CASSSILDGAEAFF. In DNA form, the CDR3 reads TGTGCCAGCAGCTCCATACTAGACGGGGCTGAAGCTTTCTTT. Supplemented by reference TRBV28 and TRBJ1-1, the full variable domain reads DVKVTQSSRYLVKRTGEKVFLECVQDMDHENMFWYRQDPGLGLRLIYFSYDVKMKEKGDIPEGYSVSREKKERFSLILESASTNQTSMYLCASSSILDGAEAFFGQGTRLTVV.

This clone was counted a single time. The chain employs TRBV6-1 and TRBJ2-7; D uncertain. V lost 4 bases to trimming and J lost 0 bases, with 7 bases between them. CDR1 and CDR2 from the germline V gene are MNHNS and SASEGT. The CDR3 extends over 13 amino acids. The CDR3 sequence: CASSGKGSYEQYF. The DNA of the CDR3 is TGTGCCAGCAGTGGAAAGGGCTCCTACGAGCAGTACTTC.

V usage is TRBV11-2 and J usage is TRBJ1-1; D not certain. The CDR3 contains 13 residues. V was cut by 1 base and J by 3 bases, with 6 bases left in between. The germline gives CDR1 SGHAT, CDR2 FQNNGV. Here the CDR3 reads CASSLAWDTEAFF. The CDR3 bases are TGTGCCAGCAGCTTAGCCTGGGACACTGAAGCTTTCTTT.

This sequence joins TRBV7-6 and TRBJ2-7, with D possibly being TRBD2 (6 bases). The CDR3 runs to 14 residues. Germline V CDR1 and CDR2: SGHVS, FNYEAQ. Between the trimmed V and J ends, which lost 4 bases and 12 bases, there was a span of 22 bases. In DNA form, the CDR3 reads TGTGCCAGCAGCTCCACCGGGGACCCGGGAGAGTCGTACTTC. Its protein is CASSSTGDPGESYF.

This chain joins TRBV19 and TRBJ2-3; 8 bases are a match to TRBD2. The junction had 11 bases not matched to a gene; V was cut back by 5 bases and J by 4 bases. Per the germline V gene, CDR1 is LNHDA and CDR2 is SQIVND (reference sequence). This CDR3 has 16 amino acids. The CDR3: CASSPLAGFFADTQYF. The CDR3 coding sequence is TGTGCCAGTAGTCCATTAGCGGGATTCTTCGCAGATACGCAGTATTTT.

The chain employs TRBV5-8 and TRBJ2-7; D gene unclear. Germline CDR1 reads SGHTS; CDR2 reads YDEGEE. V was pared by 0 bases and J by 7 bases, with 11 bases between. The length of the CDR3 is 13 residues. The CDR3 spells CASSLARRGEQYF. The CDR3 DNA reads TGTGCCAGCAGCTTGGCGCGGCGTGGGGAGCAGTACTTC.

This chain joins TRBV14 and TRBJ2-3; D ambiguous. The CDR3 sequence is 14 residues long. V was shortened by 1 base and J by 8 bases, with 13 bases between the two germline ends. Germline V CDR1 and CDR2: SGHDN, FVKESK. The CDR3 DNA is TGTGCCAGCAGCCAAGGGGCCCCGAGAACTACGCAGTATTTT. It translates to CASSQGAPRTTQYF.

The chain carries TRBV21-1 and TRBJ2-5. TRBV21-1 is labeled a pseudogene. CDR3 size: 16 residues. In nucleotides, the CDR3 is TGTGCCAGCAGCAAAGAGGGAGGGACAGACCAAGAGACCCAGTACTTC. This codes for CASSKEGGTDQETQYF.

J is TRBJ2-3 and V is TRBV5-3; D may be TRBD1 (6 bases). TRBV5-3 qualifies as an ORF whose function is uncertain. This CDR3 contains 15 residues. The V end lost 4 bases, the J end lost 0 bases, and 12 bases lay between the germline ends. The DNA of the CDR3 is TGTGCCAGAAGCCCGGACAGAAAAAGCACAGATACGCAGTATTTT. This gives the protein CARSPDRKSTDTQYF.

The genes are TRBV6-6 and TRBJ1-1, with 7 bases lining up with TRBD1. CDR1 is MNHNY, CDR2 SVGAGI, per germline (reference sequence). The CDR3 contains 14 residues. With V trimmed by 7 bases and J by 5 bases, 10 bases remained unmatched. CDR3 DNA: TGTGCCAGCACCCGACAGGGAAGAGGGACTGAAGCTTTCTTT. Protein product: CASTRQGRGTEAFF.

V and J are TRBV27 and TRBJ2-1, with TRBD2 identical over 13 bases. The CDR3 is 17 residues long. Germline values: CDR1 MNHEY, CDR2 SMNVEV (reference sequence). With 2 bases clipped from V and 4 bases from J, the junction kept 5 bases outside the gene matches. The CDR3 spells CASSLTSGRASYNEQFF. CDR3 DNA: TGTGCCAGCAGTTTAACTAGCGGGAGGGCCTCGTACAATGAGCAGTTCTTC.

CDR3 DNA sequence: TGTGCCACCGAGCACAGGGGTAGTCACAATGAGCAGTTCTTC. It is translated as CATEHRGSHNEQFF. This chain connects TRBV5-4 to TRBJ2-1, with TRBD1 identical over 7 bases. CDR3 length: 14 residues. Trimming at V came to 9 bases and at J to 5 bases, leaving 11 bases not matched to a gene. The germline V gene has CDR1 SGHNT and CDR2 YYREEE (reference sequence).

The chain uses TRBV29-1 and TRBJ1-1; D perhaps matches TRBD1 (6 bases). Trimming took off 4 bases at V and 10 bases at J, with 13 bases between the two ends. The CDR3 covers 11 residues. Germline CDR1 reads SQVTM; CDR2 reads ANQGSEA. In DNA, the CDR3 is TGCAGCGTTGGGGGGGGCGAGGGAGCTTTCTTT. Encoded protein: CSVGGGEGAFF.

The chain links TRBV28 to TRBJ1-1; TRBD1 might be the D (5 bases). This CDR3 has 15 amino acids. CDR1 and CDR2 from the germline V gene are MDHEN and SYDVKM. The germline V and J ends were trimmed by 4 bases and 0 bases, with 12 bases remaining between them. CDR3 protein: CASSSPGVVNTEAFF. In DNA, the CDR3 is TGTGCCAGCAGTTCTCCGGGGGTCGTGAACACTGAAGCTTTCTTT.

V is TRBV7-3 and J is TRBJ2-2; possible D gene TRBD1, 6 bases. This CDR3 has 13 residues. Germline assignment: CDR1 SGHTA and CDR2 FQGTGA. V lost 3 bases, J lost 5 bases, and 7 bases lay in between. In nucleotides, the CDR3 is TGTGCCAGCAGCTTTCAGGGGACCGGGGAGCTGTTTTTT. It codes for CASSFQGTGELFF.

The J gene is TRBJ1-5, the V gene TRBV4-1; the match to TRBD1 covers 7 bases. V lost 0 bases and J lost 6; bases outside the gene matches: 11. The length of the CDR3 is 17 residues. Germline lookup yields CDR1 MGHRA and CDR2 YSYEKL. CDR3 coding DNA: TGCGCCAGCAGCCAAGAGTACGGGACAGCTGTGACTCAGCCCCAGCATTTT. It translates to CASSQEYGTAVTQPQHF.